These 23 T cell receptor beta chains were sequenced from one sample in a study of CD8+CD57+ T cells in acquired aplastic anemia. For CDR3 and TCR beta VDJ profiling, genomic DNA was the template used. Each CDR3 protein is one row after TCRdb ran MiXCR on the reads. The table records about 240,000 distinct CDR3 sequences, around 43% of them present only once. Patients picked for sequencing had shown CD8+CD57+ cell expansion detected by flow cytometry. Sample: sorted CD4+, CD8+, or CD8+CD57+ T cells (not recorded which) from PBMCs. These receptors all come from a human donor with aplastic anemia.

This clonotype was observed many times. The chain couples TRBV5-4 to TRBJ2-7; D is uncertain. The CDR3 has 14 amino acids. Germline CDR1 is SGHNT and CDR2 is YYREEE (reference sequence). The V gene lost 6 bases and the J gene lost 2 bases, with 15 bases spanning the gap. As DNA, the CDR3 is TGTGCCAGCACGGATTTCGGGCGGACCTACGAGCAGTACTTC. Encoded protein: CASTDFGRTYEQYF.

In this sample, this clonotype turned up many times. V is TRBV14 and J is TRBJ2-5; D is possibly TRBD1 (5 bases). There are 15 residues in the CDR3. Germline CDR1 and CDR2: SGHDN and FVKESK. The V gene lost 0 bases and the J gene lost 4 bases, with 12 bases spanning the gap. The CDR3 nucleotides are TGTGCCAGCAGCCAAGACCGCCAGGGAAGAGAGACCCAGTACTTC. Translation: CASSQDRQGRETQYF.

This clonotype was seen only a few times. This chain links TRBV4-1 with TRBJ2-5; TRBD2 aligns across 9 bases. Germline assignment: CDR1 MGHRA and CDR2 YSYEKL. The CDR3 length is 17 residues. Losses at the gene ends were 0 bases for V and 5 bases for J; bases not matched to a gene: 10. The CDR3 sequence: CASSQDLKLAGTETQYF. The CDR3 region has the DNA TGCGCCAGCAGCCAAGATTTAAAGCTAGCGGGAACGGAGACCCAGTACTTC.

This clonotype has a count of ten or more. The chain employs TRBV15 and TRBJ2-1, with TRBD2 identical over 9 bases. CDR1 LNHNV and CDR2 YYDKDF come from the germline V gene (reference sequence). The CDR3 is 16 residues long. The J segment lost 7 bases and the V segment lost 4 bases, leaving 11 bases of the junction unmatched. The CDR3 loop reads CATSTLGLAFKNEQFF. DNA of the CDR3: TGTGCCACCAGCACCCTCGGACTAGCGTTTAAGAATGAGCAGTTCTTC.

As for this clonotype: A much more abundant neighbour one base away suggests this may be a read error. The chain couples TRBV4-3 to TRBJ2-1; 11 bases are shared with TRBD2. The V segment lost 5 bases and the J segment 4 bases; nucleotides outside the gene matches: 4. The germline gives CDR1 LGHNA, CDR2 YSLEER. The CDR3 runs 15 residues. The CDR3 DNA follows: TGCGCCAGCAGCGAGGGACTAGCGGATTACAATGAGCAGTTCTTC. This gives the protein CASSEGLADYNEQFF.

There are many counts of this clonotype. V gene TRBV7-9 combines with J gene TRBJ2-7; a weak D match, TRBD2 (6 bases). Trimming took 7 bases from V and 2 from J, leaving 12 bases between them. Germline V gives CDR1 SEHNR, CDR2 FQNEAQ (reference sequence). The CDR3 covers 13 residues. CDR3 loop: CASTGRGAYEQYF. As DNA, the CDR3 is TGTGCCAGCACGGGGCGGGGTGCCTACGAGCAGTACTTC.

This clonotype was found many times. J is TRBJ1-1 and V is TRBV7-9; the D is unclear. CDR3 length equals 14 residues. Deletions cut 4 bases from V and 4 bases from J, with 13 bases between. CDR1 is SEHNR, CDR2 FQNEAQ, per germline (reference sequence). DNA for the CDR3: TGTGCCAGCAGCTCGGGTGCAAGGCGCACTGAAGCTTTCTTT. Protein product: CASSSGARRTEAFF.

At least ten counts were recorded for this clonotype. The chain joins TRBV11-2 to TRBJ2-1; D call uncertain. Germline loops: CDR1 SGHAT, CDR2 FQNNGV. The CDR3 is made up of 16 amino acids. V was pared by 3 bases and J by 2 bases, with 14 bases between. CDR3 sequence (DNA): TGTGCCAGCAGCTTCTGGCCTACCCTCCCCTACAATGAGCAGTTCTTC. Translating it yields CASSFWPTLPYNEQFF. Looking up the rest from reference TRBV11-2 and TRBJ2-1 gives the full variable domain: EAGVAQSPRYKIIEKRQSVAFWCNPISGHATLYWYQQILGQGPKLLIQFQNNGVVDDSQLPKDRFSAERLKGVDSTLKIQPAKLEDSAVYLCASSFWPTLPYNEQFFGPGTRLTVL.

This clonotype was seen many times. V is TRBV27 and J is TRBJ2-7; TRBD1 might be the D (6 bases). The CDR3 is 11 residues long. Trimming stripped 3 bases from V and 11 bases from J, with 11 bases between. CDR1 and CDR2 from the germline V gene are MNHEY and SMNVEV (reference sequence). CDR3 DNA: TGTGCCAGCAGTTTGCAGGGGTCGGAGTACTTC. Amino acid sequence: CASSLQGSEYF.

This rearrangement joins TRBV10-3 to TRBJ1-1; D not resolved. Germline V gene lookup returns CDR1 ENHRY and CDR2 SYGVKD. V lost 4 bases and J 1 base, leaving 10 bases between the germline ends. CDR3 length: 14 amino acids. The chain's CDR3 is CAISGEDGNTEAFF. The CDR3 nucleotides read TGTGCCATCAGTGGGGAGGACGGGAACACTGAAGCTTTCTTT.

This chain uses TRBV10-3 with TRBJ2-7; TRBD1 agrees at 9 bases. This CDR3 has 16 residues. CDR1 ENHRY and CDR2 SYGVKD come from the germline V gene. V lost 2 bases to trimming and J lost 1 base; unmatched junction nucleotides: 6. Here the CDR3 DNA reads TGTGCCATCAGTGAGAGCGAGGGGACAGGGTCCTACGAGCAGTACTTC. It yields the protein CAISESEGTGSYEQYF.

This clonotype was counted ten times or more. The V gene is TRBV12-3 or TRBV12-4, the J gene TRBJ1-2; D gene unclear. Between the trimmed V and J ends, which lost 11 bases and 7 bases, there was a span of 14 bases. The CDR3 is made up of 11 amino acids. The CDR3 region has the DNA TGTGCCCTAAGGCGAGGTTCTGGCTACACCTTC. This codes for CALRRGSGYTF.

This clonotype was observed many times. V is TRBV10-3 and J is TRBJ1-2; TRBD1 aligns across 11 bases. Germline loops: CDR1 ENHRY, CDR2 SYGVKD. This CDR3 spans 12 amino acids. V shed 6 bases, J shed 7 bases, and the junction held 1 base outside the gene matches. The CDR3 coding sequence is TGTGCCATCAGGGGACAGGGGGGTGGCTACACCTTC. Translation gives CAIRGQGGGYTF.

In its sample, this clonotype was seen many times. The gene calls are TRBV4-1 and TRBJ2-7; unclear D gene. The CDR3 consists of 13 residues. Germline assignment: CDR1 MGHRA and CDR2 YSYEKL. Trimming stripped 1 base from V and 5 bases from J, with 9 bases between. CDR3 nucleotides: TGCGCCAGCAGCCAAGGCGGATCGGACGAGCAGTACTTC. Amino acid sequence: CASSQGGSDEQYF.

The chain couples TRBV27 to TRBJ2-2; D might be TRBD1 (5 bases). This CDR3 is 16 amino acids long. Germline CDR1 MNHEY, CDR2 SMNVEV (reference sequence). Trimming shortened V by 4 bases and J by 6 bases, and 18 bases separated the two germline ends. CDR3 nucleotide sequence: TGTGCCAGCAGTTCCCCCTTTGCAGGGCGTCCCGGGGAGCTGTTTTTT. Translation gives CASSSPFAGRPGELFF.

A few counts support this clonotype. The chain recombines TRBV7-8 with TRBJ2-4; tentatively, D is TRBD1 (6 bases). V lost 1 base, J lost 8 bases, and 12 bases lay in between. The CDR3 contains 14 residues. In germline, CDR1 is SGHVS, CDR2 FQNEAQ. The CDR3 DNA sequence: TGTGCCAGCAGCTTAGGACAGGTCCAGGACATTCAGTACTTC. Translation gives CASSLGQVQDIQYF.

This clonotype has more than one count but fewer than ten. The J gene is TRBJ1-2, the V gene TRBV5-7, with D possibly matching TRBD1 (5 bases). TRBV5-7 is labeled an ORF, and its function is uncertain. With 0 bases removed from V and 9 bases from J, the gap between germline ends came to 9 bases. The CDR3 contains 12 residues. The chain's CDR3 is CASSLDRNSYTF. DNA of the CDR3: TGTGCCAGCAGCTTGGACAGGAACAGCTACACCTTC.

This chain connects TRBV7-3 to TRBJ2-7, with 12 bases identical to TRBD2. This CDR3 region has 14 residues. The V gene end was trimmed by 5 bases and the J gene end by 8 bases; junction bases not matched to a gene: 7. Looked up from germline, CDR1 is SGHTA and CDR2 is FQGTGA. The CDR3 spells CASSRTSGDPQQYF. Written as DNA, the CDR3 is TGTGCCAGCAGCCGGACTAGCGGGGACCCCCAGCAGTACTTC.

The chain combines TRBV29-1 with TRBJ2-2, with TRBD2 identical over 9 bases. The CDR3 extends over 16 amino acids. V lost 8 bases to trimming and J lost 0 bases; unmatched junction nucleotides: 10. Germline V CDR1 and CDR2: SQVTM, ANQGSEA. The CDR3 protein is CSLSPSGETNTGELFF. The DNA for the CDR3 is TGCAGCTTGTCGCCTAGCGGGGAGACGAACACCGGGGAGCTGTTTTTT.

This clonotype was seen repeatedly, ten times or more. The V gene is TRBV5-1, the J gene TRBJ2-3; no firm D call. V was trimmed by 2 bases and J by 8 bases, leaving 21 bases between them. The V gene's germline CDR1 is SGHRS and CDR2 YFSETQ. CDR3 length equals 16 residues. In DNA, the CDR3 is TGCGCCAGCAGCTTCGTACCGCTCTCACCCTGGGGTACGCAGTATTTT. Protein: CASSFVPLSPWGTQYF.

The chain is built from TRBV20-1 and TRBJ1-2; D gene uncertain. V lost 5 bases to trimming and J lost 8 bases, with 21 bases between them. Germline CDR1 reads DFQATT; CDR2 reads SNEGSKA (reference sequence). The CDR3 extends over 14 amino acids. The CDR3 spells CSAPEGAASYGYTF. The CDR3 DNA follows: TGCAGTGCTCCCGAGGGCGCCGCCAGCTACGGCTACACCTTC.

The gene calls are TRBV10-2 and TRBJ2-5; possibly TRBD2 for D (6 bases). CDR3 length: 13 amino acids. The germline V gene encodes CDR1 WSHSY and CDR2 SAAADI. The V end lost 4 bases, the J end lost 6 bases, and 12 bases lay between the germline ends. CDR3 in amino acids: CASSGGGRQTQYF. The CDR3 nucleotides read TGCGCCAGCAGTGGGGGTGGGAGGCAGACCCAGTACTTC.

CDR3 DNA: TGTGCCAGCAGTTTAGACATGGGGAATGAGCAGTTCTTC. It codes for CASSLDMGNEQFF. The chain employs TRBV27 and TRBJ2-1; D unclear. Per the germline V gene, CDR1 is MNHEY and CDR2 is SMNVEV (reference sequence). This CDR3 has 13 amino acids. Between the trimmed V and J ends, which lost 2 bases and 7 bases, there was a span of 9 bases.